This T cell receptor (beta chain) came from a study of blood T cell repertoires in COVID-19. At the level of the study: PBMCs, B-cell-depleted T cells, or T cells were the source of the cDNA or gDNA that made up the material.

Original analysis: The assay estimated nucleated cells by amplifying reference gene primers. Measured with immunoSEQ multiplex PCR; TCRdb has only the in-frame clones, and not every one. The D gene and trimming were derived from the DNA, and the V and J assignments and clone size from that table. The data contain 300,000 or so clones, around four fifths of them singletons. Specimen: peripheral blood. The origin of this receptor is a woman aged 50 to 65 with active or convalescent COVID-19.

For the CDR3, the DNA is TGTGCCAGCAGCTTGAGAAGACAGGGGGTTCGATCTCAGCCCCAGCATTTT. Its protein product is CASSLRRQGVRSQPQHF. The V gene is TRBV5-8, the J gene TRBJ1-5; TRBD1 matches at 9 bases. Per germline, CDR1 SGHTS and CDR2 YDEGEE. The CDR3 sequence is 17 residues long. The junction had 11 bases not matched to a gene; V was cut back by 1 base and J by 6 bases.